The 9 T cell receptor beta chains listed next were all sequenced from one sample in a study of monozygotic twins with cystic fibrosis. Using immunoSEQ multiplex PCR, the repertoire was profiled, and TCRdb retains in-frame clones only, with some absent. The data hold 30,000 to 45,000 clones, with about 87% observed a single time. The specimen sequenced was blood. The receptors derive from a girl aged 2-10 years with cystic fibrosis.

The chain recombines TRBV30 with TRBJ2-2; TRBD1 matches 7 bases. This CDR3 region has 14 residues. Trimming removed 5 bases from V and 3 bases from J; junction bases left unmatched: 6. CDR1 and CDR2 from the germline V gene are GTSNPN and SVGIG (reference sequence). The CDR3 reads CAWGRQGYTGELFF. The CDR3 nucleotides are TGTGCCTGGGGTCGACAGGGCTACACCGGGGAGCTGTTTTTT.

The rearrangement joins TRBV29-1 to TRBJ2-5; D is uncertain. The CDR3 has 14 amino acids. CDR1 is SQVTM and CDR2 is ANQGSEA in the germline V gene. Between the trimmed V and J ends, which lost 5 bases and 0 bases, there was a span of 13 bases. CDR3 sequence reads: CSVPPQVDQETQYF. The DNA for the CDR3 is TGCAGCGTTCCCCCCCAGGTAGACCAAGAGACCCAGTACTTC.

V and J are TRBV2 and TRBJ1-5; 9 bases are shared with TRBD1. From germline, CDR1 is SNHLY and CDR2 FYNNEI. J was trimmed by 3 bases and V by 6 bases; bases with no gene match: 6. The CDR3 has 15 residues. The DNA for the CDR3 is TGTGCCAGCAGACCCGGGACAGGGACCAATCAGCCCCAGCATTTT. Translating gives CASRPGTGTNQPQHF.

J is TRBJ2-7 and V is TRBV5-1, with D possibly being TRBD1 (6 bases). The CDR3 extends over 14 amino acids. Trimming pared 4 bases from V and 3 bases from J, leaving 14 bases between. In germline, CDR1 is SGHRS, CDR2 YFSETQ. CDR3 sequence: CASSPRQALYEQYF. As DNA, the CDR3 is TGCGCCAGCAGCCCCCGACAGGCTCTCTACGAGCAGTACTTC.

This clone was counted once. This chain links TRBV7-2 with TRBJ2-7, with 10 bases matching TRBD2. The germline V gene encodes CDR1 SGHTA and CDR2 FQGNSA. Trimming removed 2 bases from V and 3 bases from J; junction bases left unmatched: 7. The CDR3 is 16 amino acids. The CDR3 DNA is TGTGCCAGCAGCTTACGGAGCGGGGGGGCTGACTACGAGCAGTACTTC. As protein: CASSLRSGGADYEQYF.

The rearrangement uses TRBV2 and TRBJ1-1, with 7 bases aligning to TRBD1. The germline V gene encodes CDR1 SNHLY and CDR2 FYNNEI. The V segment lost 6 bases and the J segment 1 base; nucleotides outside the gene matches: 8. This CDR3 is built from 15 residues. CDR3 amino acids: CASSDSGTENTEAFF. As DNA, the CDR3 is TGTGCCAGCAGCGATTCCGGGACAGAGAACACTGAAGCTTTCTTT.

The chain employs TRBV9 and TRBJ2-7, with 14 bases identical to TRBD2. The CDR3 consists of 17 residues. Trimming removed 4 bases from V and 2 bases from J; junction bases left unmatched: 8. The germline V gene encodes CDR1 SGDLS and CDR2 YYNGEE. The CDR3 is CASSRLGTSGGPYEQYF. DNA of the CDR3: TGTGCCAGCAGCCGCCTGGGGACTAGCGGGGGACCCTACGAGCAGTACTTC.

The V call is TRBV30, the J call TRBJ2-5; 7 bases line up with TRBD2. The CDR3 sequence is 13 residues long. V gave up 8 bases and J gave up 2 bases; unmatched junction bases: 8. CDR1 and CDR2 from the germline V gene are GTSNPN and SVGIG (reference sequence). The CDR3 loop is CARSGPTQETQYF. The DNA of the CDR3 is TGTGCCCGTAGCGGGCCCACACAAGAGACCCAGTACTTC.

CDR3 coding DNA: TGTGCCAGCAGCTTGGATGGTGGCTACACCTTC. Protein product: CASSLDGGYTF. This rearrangement joins TRBV5-4 to TRBJ1-2; no clear D gene. V shed 0 bases and J shed 7 bases, with 4 bases lying between them. Germline V gene lookup returns CDR1 SGHNT and CDR2 YYREEE (reference sequence). CDR3 length equals 11 residues. Complete variable domain (other parts from reference TRBV5-4 and TRBJ1-2): ETGVTQSPTHLIKTRGQQVTLRCSSQSGHNTVSWYQQALGQGPQFIFQYYREEENGRGNFPPRFSGLQFPNYSSELNVNALELDDSALYLCASSLDGGYTFGSGTRLTVV.